A selection of T cell receptor beta chains follows, all from one sample in a study of blood T cells in healthy people across ages. TCRdb passed the 5' RACE reads through MiXCR, listing each CDR3 protein once. The sample includes around 2 million distinct CDR3 sequences, roughly 43% seen only once; the top ten take 23%. Sequenced sample: blood. The receptors were gathered from a human donor in good health. CDR3s include the opening cysteine and the closing phenylalanine or tryptophan. Each record gives: D gene, clone size, V gene, J gene, CDR3 length, CDR3 protein, CDR3 DNA. A D gene is named only where the DNA matches it firmly. Not all rows give a size; the values are once, few, many and, for expanded clones, a class.

d_call: -
clone_size: -
v_call: TRBV29-1
j_call: TRBJ1-1
cdr3_length: 15
cdr3_aa: CSVQSQSWLNTEAFF
cdr3_nt: TGCAGCGTCCAGAGCCAGTCTTGGCTGAACACTGAAGCTTTCTTT

d_call: -
clone_size: -
v_call: TRBV2
j_call: TRBJ2-3
cdr3_length: 13
cdr3_aa: CASDARGADTQYF
cdr3_nt: TGTGCCAGCGACGCCAGGGGGGCAGATACGCAGTATTTT

d_call: -
clone_size: once
v_call: TRBV2
j_call: TRBJ1-2
cdr3_length: 12
cdr3_aa: CASSEINYGYTF
cdr3_nt: TGTGCCAGCAGCGAGATTAACTATGGCTACACCTTC

d_call: TRBD1
clone_size: few
v_call: TRBV28
j_call: TRBJ1-2
cdr3_length: 15
cdr3_aa: CASSLLAGGPYGYTF
cdr3_nt: TGTGCCAGCAGTTTACTCGCAGGGGGCCCTTACGGCTACACCTTC

d_call: -
clone_size: -
v_call: TRBV7-8
j_call: TRBJ2-3
cdr3_length: 15
cdr3_aa: CASSPQRTDTDTQYF
cdr3_nt: TGTGCCAGCAGCCCCCAGCGGACGGACACAGATACGCAGTATTTT

d_call: -
clone_size: -
v_call: TRBV5-4
j_call: TRBJ2-1
cdr3_length: 14
cdr3_aa: CASSTRTAWNEQFF
cdr3_nt: TGTGCCAGCAGCACCAGGACAGCCTGGAATGAGCAGTTCTTC

d_call: TRBD1
clone_size: few
v_call: TRBV6-1
j_call: TRBJ1-5
cdr3_length: 13
cdr3_aa: CASSARGLQPQHF
cdr3_nt: TGTGCCAGCAGTGCCAGGGGGCTTCAGCCCCAGCATTTT

d_call: -
clone_size: -
v_call: TRBV6-2/TRBV6-3
j_call: TRBJ2-5
cdr3_length: 13
cdr3_aa: CASSIHVQETQYF
cdr3_nt: TGTGCCAGCAGTATACATGTCCAAGAGACCCAGTACTTC

d_call: -
clone_size: -
v_call: TRBV7-8
j_call: TRBJ1-2
cdr3_length: 15
cdr3_aa: CASSLVSRAAQGYTF
cdr3_nt: TGTGCCAGCAGCTTAGTCTCGAGGGCCGCGCAAGGCTACACCTTC

d_call: -
clone_size: few
v_call: TRBV10-3
j_call: TRBJ1-2
cdr3_length: 16
cdr3_aa: CAISEPSRGGRDGYTF
cdr3_nt: TGTGCCATCAGTGAGCCGTCTCGGGGGGGCAGGGATGGCTACACCTTC

d_call: TRBD1
clone_size: few
v_call: TRBV5-1
j_call: TRBJ1-2
cdr3_length: 13
cdr3_aa: CASSWGQGDGYTF
cdr3_nt: TGCGCCAGCAGTTGGGGACAGGGGGATGGCTACACCTTC

d_call: TRBD1
clone_size: few
v_call: TRBV5-1
j_call: TRBJ1-4
cdr3_length: 15
cdr3_aa: CASSLVEGASEKLFF
cdr3_nt: TGCGCCAGCAGCTTGGTGGAGGGGGCTAGTGAAAAACTGTTTTTT

d_call: -
clone_size: -
v_call: TRBV29-1
j_call: TRBJ2-1
cdr3_length: 13
cdr3_aa: CSVGGGTYNEQFF
cdr3_nt: TGCAGCGTTGGGGGGGGCACCTACAATGAGCAGTTCTTC

d_call: -
clone_size: -
v_call: TRBV20-1
j_call: TRBJ1-1
cdr3_length: 13
cdr3_aa: CSARMFENTEAFF
cdr3_nt: TGCAGTGCTAGAATGTTCGAGAACACTGAAGCTTTCTTT

d_call: -
clone_size: -
v_call: TRBV3-1
j_call: TRBJ2-7
cdr3_length: 15
cdr3_aa: CTSSPRPGATYEQYF
cdr3_nt: TGTACCAGCAGCCCCCGGCCAGGGGCGACCTACGAGCAGTACTTC

d_call: TRBD2
clone_size: few
v_call: TRBV20-1
j_call: TRBJ2-2
cdr3_length: 17
cdr3_aa: CSARGALAGGHTGELFF
cdr3_nt: TGCAGTGCTAGAGGGGCGTTGGCGGGGGGTCACACCGGGGAGCTGTTTTTT

d_call: TRBD2
clone_size: -
v_call: TRBV25-1
j_call: TRBJ2-5
cdr3_length: 15
cdr3_aa: CASSGPGGRLETQYF
cdr3_nt: TGTGCCAGCAGTGGACCGGGGGGGCGTTTGGAGACCCAGTACTTC

d_call: -
clone_size: -
v_call: TRBV24-1
j_call: TRBJ2-3
cdr3_length: 16
cdr3_aa: CATSDTGPRGTDTQYF
cdr3_nt: TGTGCCACCAGTGACACGGGACCCCGGGGGACAGATACGCAGTATTTT

d_call: -
clone_size: -
v_call: TRBV29-1
j_call: TRBJ2-4
cdr3_length: 13
cdr3_aa: CSLRGLTKNIQYF
cdr3_nt: TGCAGCCTGAGGGGATTGACCAAAAACATTCAGTACTTC

d_call: -
clone_size: -
v_call: TRBV29-1
j_call: TRBJ1-1
cdr3_length: 13
cdr3_aa: CSVATRGNTEAFF
cdr3_nt: TGCAGCGTGGCGACCAGGGGGAACACTGAAGCTTTCTTT

d_call: TRBD2
clone_size: -
v_call: TRBV6-5
j_call: TRBJ2-1
cdr3_length: 15
cdr3_aa: CASSYIAGGRDEQFF
cdr3_nt: TGTGCCAGCAGTTACATAGCGGGGGGGCGGGATGAGCAGTTCTTC

d_call: -
clone_size: -
v_call: TRBV20-1
j_call: TRBJ1-2
cdr3_length: 15
cdr3_aa: CSAPNPQRNSDGYTF
cdr3_nt: TGCAGTGCTCCCAATCCACAGAGGAATAGTGATGGCTACACCTTC

d_call: TRBD2
clone_size: -
v_call: TRBV7-2
j_call: TRBJ2-1
cdr3_length: 16
cdr3_aa: CASSSSGGRTYNEQFF
cdr3_nt: TGTGCCAGCAGCTCCAGCGGGGGCCGTACCTACAATGAGCAGTTCTTC